Here is one T cell receptor (beta chain) with its context. Its target is unknown. This sample stems from a study of cytomegalovirus exposure and HLA in healthy donors. PCR involved 60 Vbeta and 13 Jbeta primers. Repertoires were generated with immunoSEQ multiplex PCR, while TCRdb's copy carries only in-frame clones and drops some. Of hundreds of thousands of clones listed, about 90% were seen once; the top ten hold around 2.1%. Germline V gene data show CDR1 as ENHRY and CDR2 as SYGVKD. The CDR3 is 16 residues long. The junction had 13 bases not matched to a gene; V was cut back by 4 bases and J by 6 bases. General study findings and limits: Information on immune exposure was restricted to one variable (CMV serostatus). DRB1 showed the most TCR associations and HLA-C the fewest in a later analysis, as rates varied by HLA locus. Cytomegalovirus association was listed for 164 TCR beta chains.

Sequences were obtained from PBMCs. The chain recombines TRBV10-3 with TRBJ2-7, with 9 bases matching TRBD1. The TCR was taken from a young woman in good health and CMV-seronegative. The CDR3 DNA reads as TGTGCCATCAGTGGGGGGCTGGGACAGGGTGCGGGCGAGCAGTACTTC. The encoded protein is CAISGGLGQGAGEQYF.